This TCR beta chain is drawn from a study of blood T cell repertoires in COVID-19 (dated by TCRdb to 2020 to 2021). For the study in its entirety: Collaborator samples came from the United States, Italy and Spain and covered acute and convalescent phases of COVID-19. The prospective study material was composed of cDNA or gDNA derived from T cells, B-cell-depleted T cells, or PBMCs. Deeply sampled blood TCRbeta repertoires from subjects exposed to, actively infected with, or recovered from COVID-19 were included in the dataset. The repertoires were released in a freely available public database intended as a resource for research on the immune response to SARS-CoV-2. The samples were drawn from two sources: the first 160 participants of the ongoing ImmuneRACE study, and 1,200 or so subjects contributed by 6 global collaborators. The sample metadata nearly always contained a de-identified subject ID, COVID-19 status, age in years and sex. HLA class I and class II types, where available, came from metadata supplied by the sample provider rather than from assay-based typing. What the research found in general, with its limitations: Clinical and demographic metadata were provided uncurated, with the amount varying by source and participant.

Counted from cysteine to phenylalanine, this CDR3 has 15 amino acids. Kept here is only the CDR3 DNA, which spans 45 bases and is read in frame from base 1. Trimming takes 3 bases off V and 4 bases off J; junction bases not matched to a gene: 6. For CDR1 and CDR2, the germline V gene lists SGDLS and YYNGEE. TCRbeta CDR3 regions were amplified from genomic DNA using the immunoSEQ Assay, a bias-controlled multiplex PCR. In the authors' own workflow: The number of nucleated cells in each sample was estimated from the amplification of reference gene primers within the assay. Sequence reads were collapsed and filtered to measure the absolute abundance of every unique TCRbeta CDR3 rearrangement. For each sample, productive Simpson clonality was calculated as the square root of Simpson's diversity index over productive rearrangements. The clones in this table, taken by TCRdb from immuneACCESS, are in-frame only. Not every clone is retained; where verified, under half of the shortfall comes from an unresolved V gene, and the cause of the rest is unknown. That table gives V, J and clone size, and the DNA gave D and trimming. The sample table shows around 200,000 clones, and 87% are seen once. The ten most abundant clones make up 10% to 15% of the sample.

Another Seattle source contributed samples from volunteer blood donors who had recovered from COVID-19. Collaborating institutions collected whole blood in K2EDTA tubes following their own protocols. For TCRbeta analysis, collaborators shipped samples in one of three forms: frozen whole blood, isolated PBMCs, or DNA extracted from either of those sample types. As for this clone: The target of this receptor is not known. Base qualities are not provided; no much larger clone lies one nucleotide away.

The rearrangement combines TRBV9 with TRBJ2-1, with 8 middle bases fitting TRBD2. Sequenced sample: peripheral blood. This clonotype originated in a woman between 18 and 29 years old who had recovered from COVID-19. The CDR3 region has the sequence CASSASGLPYNEQFF. The DNA sequence is TGTGCCAGCAGCGCTAGCGGGCTCCCTTACAATGAGCAGTTCTTC.